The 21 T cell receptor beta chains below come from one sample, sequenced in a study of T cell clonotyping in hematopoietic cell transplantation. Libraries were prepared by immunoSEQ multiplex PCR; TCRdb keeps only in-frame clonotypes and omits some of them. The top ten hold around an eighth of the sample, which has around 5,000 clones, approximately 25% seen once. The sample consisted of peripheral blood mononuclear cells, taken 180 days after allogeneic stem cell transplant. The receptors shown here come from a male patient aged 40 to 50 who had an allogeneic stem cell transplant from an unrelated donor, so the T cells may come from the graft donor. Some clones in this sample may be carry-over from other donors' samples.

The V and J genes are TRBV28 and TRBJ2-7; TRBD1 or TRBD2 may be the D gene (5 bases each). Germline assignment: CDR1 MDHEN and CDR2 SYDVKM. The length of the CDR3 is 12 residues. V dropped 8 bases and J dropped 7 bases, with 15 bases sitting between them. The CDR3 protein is CASDTRGREQYF. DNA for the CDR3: TGTGCCAGCGACACAAGGGGACGGGAGCAGTACTTC.

The CDR3 sequence is CASSRGQSRADTQYF. The DNA for the CDR3 is TGTGCCAGCAGCCGGGGACAGAGTAGGGCAGATACGCAGTATTTT. This sequence joins TRBV7-6 and TRBJ2-3; 7 positions match TRBD1. Germline assignment: CDR1 SGHVS and CDR2 FNYEAQ. This CDR3 contains 15 residues. V shed 5 bases and J 4 bases; nucleotides not matched to a gene: 9. Drawing the rest from reference TRBV7-6 and TRBJ2-3, the complete variable domain is GAGVSQSPRYKVTKRGQDVALRCDPISGHVSLYWYRQALGQGPEFLTYFNYEAQQDKSGLPNDRFSAERPEGSISTLTIQRTEQRDSAMYRCASSRGQSRADTQYFGPGTRLTVL.

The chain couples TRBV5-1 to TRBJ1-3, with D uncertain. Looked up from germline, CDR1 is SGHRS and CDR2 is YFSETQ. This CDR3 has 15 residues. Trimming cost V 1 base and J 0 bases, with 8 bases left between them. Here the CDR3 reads CASSLWASSGNTIYF. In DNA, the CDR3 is TGCGCCAGCAGCTTGTGGGCGAGCTCTGGAAACACCATATATTTT.

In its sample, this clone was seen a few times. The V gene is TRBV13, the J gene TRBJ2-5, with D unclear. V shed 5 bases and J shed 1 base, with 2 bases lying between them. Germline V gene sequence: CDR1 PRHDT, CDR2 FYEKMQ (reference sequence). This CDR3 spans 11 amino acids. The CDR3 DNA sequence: TGTGCCAGCAGCCGCCAAGAGACCCAGTACTTC. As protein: CASSRQETQYF.

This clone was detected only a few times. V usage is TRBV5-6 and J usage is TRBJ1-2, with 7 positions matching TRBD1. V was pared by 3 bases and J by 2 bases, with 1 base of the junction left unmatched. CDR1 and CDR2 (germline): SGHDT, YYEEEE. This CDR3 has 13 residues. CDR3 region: CASSWGQNYGYTF. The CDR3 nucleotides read TGTGCCAGCAGCTGGGGACAGAACTATGGCTACACCTTC.

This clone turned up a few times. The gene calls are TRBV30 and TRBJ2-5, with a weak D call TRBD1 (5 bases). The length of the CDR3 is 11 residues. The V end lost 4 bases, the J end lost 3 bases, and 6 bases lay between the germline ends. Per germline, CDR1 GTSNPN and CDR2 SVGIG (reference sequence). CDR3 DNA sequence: TGTGCCTGGATCAGGGAAGAGACCCAGTACTTC. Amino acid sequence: CAWIREETQYF.

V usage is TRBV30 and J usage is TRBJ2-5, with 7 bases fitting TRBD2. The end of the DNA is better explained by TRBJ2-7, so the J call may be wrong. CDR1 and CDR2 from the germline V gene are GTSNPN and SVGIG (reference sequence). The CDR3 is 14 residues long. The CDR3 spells CAWRPLGGSYEQYF. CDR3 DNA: TGTGCCTGGCGGCCTCTTGGCGGGAGTTACGAGCAGTACTTC.

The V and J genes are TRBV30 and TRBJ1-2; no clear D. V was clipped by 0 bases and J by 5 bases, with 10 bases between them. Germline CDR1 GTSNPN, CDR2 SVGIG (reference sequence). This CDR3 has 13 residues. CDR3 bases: TGTGCCTGGAGTGTCGACAACTATTATGGCTACACCTTC. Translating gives CAWSVDNYYGYTF.

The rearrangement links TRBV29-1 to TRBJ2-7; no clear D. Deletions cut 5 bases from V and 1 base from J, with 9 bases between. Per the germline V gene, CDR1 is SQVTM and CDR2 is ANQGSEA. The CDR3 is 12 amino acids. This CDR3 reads CSVQAASYEQYF. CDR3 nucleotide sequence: TGCAGCGTTCAGGCAGCTTCCTACGAGCAGTACTTC.

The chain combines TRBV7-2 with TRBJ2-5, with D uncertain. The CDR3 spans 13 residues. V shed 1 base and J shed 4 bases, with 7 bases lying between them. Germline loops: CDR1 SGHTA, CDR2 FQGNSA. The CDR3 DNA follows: TGTGCCAGCAGCTTAGAACGTGTAGAGACCCAGTACTTC. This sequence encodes CASSLERVETQYF.

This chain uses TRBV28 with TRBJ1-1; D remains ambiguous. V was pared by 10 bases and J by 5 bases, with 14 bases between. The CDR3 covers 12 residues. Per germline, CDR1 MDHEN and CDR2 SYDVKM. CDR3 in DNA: TGTGCCACCGAGAAAGGTTTGACTGAAGCTTTCTTT. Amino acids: CATEKGLTEAFF.

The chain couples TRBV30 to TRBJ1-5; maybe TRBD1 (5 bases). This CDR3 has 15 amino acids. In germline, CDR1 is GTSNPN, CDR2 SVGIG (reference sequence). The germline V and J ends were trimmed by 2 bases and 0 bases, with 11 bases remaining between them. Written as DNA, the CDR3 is TGTGCCTGGAGTAGAGGGGTCGGTAGCAATCAGCCCCAGCATTTT. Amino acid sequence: CAWSRGVGSNQPQHF. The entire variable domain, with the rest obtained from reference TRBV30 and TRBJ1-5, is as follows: SQTIHQWPATLVQPVGSPLSLECTVEGTSNPNLYWYRQAAGRGLQLLFYSVGIGQISSEVPQNLSASRPQDRQFILSSKKLLLSDSGFYLCAWSRGVGSNQPQHFGDGTRLSIL.

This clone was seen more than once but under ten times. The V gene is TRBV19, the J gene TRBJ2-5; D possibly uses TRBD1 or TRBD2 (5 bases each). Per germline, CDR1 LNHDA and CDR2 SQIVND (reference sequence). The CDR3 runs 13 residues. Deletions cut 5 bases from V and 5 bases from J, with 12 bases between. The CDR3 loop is CASSLVGDETQYF. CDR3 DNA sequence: TGTGCCAGTAGTCTGGTAGGGGACGAGACCCAGTACTTC.

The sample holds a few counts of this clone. CDR3: CAWSVGWQGAHEQYF. For the CDR3, the DNA is TGTGCCTGGAGTGTAGGGTGGCAGGGAGCCCACGAGCAGTACTTC. The chain carries TRBV30 and TRBJ2-7, with D tentatively TRBD1 or TRBD2 (5 bases each). Germline V gene sequence: CDR1 GTSNPN, CDR2 SVGIG (reference sequence). The CDR3 runs to 15 residues. Trimming took 0 bases from V and 5 from J, leaving 17 bases between them. Together with reference TRBV30 and TRBJ2-7, the CDR3 gives the full variable domain: SQTIHQWPATLVQPVGSPLSLECTVEGTSNPNLYWYRQAAGRGLQLLFYSVGIGQISSEVPQNLSASRPQDRQFILSSKKLLLSDSGFYLCAWSVGWQGAHEQYFGPGTRLTVT.

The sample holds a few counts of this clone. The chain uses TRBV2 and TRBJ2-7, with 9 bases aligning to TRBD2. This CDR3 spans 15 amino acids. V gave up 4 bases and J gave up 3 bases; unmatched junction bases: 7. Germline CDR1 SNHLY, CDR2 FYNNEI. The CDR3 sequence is CASSASIAGDYEQYF. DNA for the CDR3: TGTGCCAGCAGTGCCTCGATAGCGGGGGACTACGAGCAGTACTTC.

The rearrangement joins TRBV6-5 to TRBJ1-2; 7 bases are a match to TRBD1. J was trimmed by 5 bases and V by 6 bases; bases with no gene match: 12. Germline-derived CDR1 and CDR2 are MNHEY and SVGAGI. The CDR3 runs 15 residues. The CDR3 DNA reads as TGTGCCAGCAGCACTCAGACAGGGACGATTTATGGCTACACCTTC. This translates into CASSTQTGTIYGYTF.

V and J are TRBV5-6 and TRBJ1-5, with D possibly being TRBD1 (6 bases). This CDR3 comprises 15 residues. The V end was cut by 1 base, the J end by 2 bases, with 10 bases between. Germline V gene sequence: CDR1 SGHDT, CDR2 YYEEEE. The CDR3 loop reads CASSLRGIGNQPQHF. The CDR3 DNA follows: TGTGCCAGCAGCTTGAGGGGGATCGGCAATCAGCCCCAGCATTTT.

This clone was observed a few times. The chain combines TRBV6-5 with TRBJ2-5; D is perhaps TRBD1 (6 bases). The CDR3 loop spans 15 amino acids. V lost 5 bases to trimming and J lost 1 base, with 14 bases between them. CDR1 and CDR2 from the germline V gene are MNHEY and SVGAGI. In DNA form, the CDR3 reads TGTGCCAGCAGTCCCCGGGACATCAGCCAAGAGACCCAGTACTTC. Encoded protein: CASSPRDISQETQYF.

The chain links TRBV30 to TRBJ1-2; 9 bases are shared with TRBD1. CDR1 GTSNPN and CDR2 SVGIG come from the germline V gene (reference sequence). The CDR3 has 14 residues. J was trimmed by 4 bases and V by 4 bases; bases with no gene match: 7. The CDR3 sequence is CAWTPTGGFYGYTF. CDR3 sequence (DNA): TGTGCCTGGACCCCGACAGGGGGTTTCTATGGCTACACCTTC.

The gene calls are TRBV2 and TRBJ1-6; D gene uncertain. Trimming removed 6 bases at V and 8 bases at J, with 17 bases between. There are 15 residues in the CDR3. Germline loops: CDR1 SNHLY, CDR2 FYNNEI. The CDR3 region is CASSVETLRDSPLHF. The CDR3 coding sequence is TGTGCCAGCAGCGTCGAGACACTTCGAGATTCACCCCTCCACTTT.

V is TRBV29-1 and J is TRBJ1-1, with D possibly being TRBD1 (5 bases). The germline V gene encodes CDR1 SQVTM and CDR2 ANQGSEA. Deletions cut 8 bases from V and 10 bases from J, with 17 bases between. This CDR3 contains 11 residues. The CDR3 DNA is TGCAGCACTTGGGAAGGGGAAGGAGCTTTCTTT. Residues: CSTWEGEGAFF.